This T cell receptor beta chain was recorded in a study of Ad26.COV2.S vaccination and SARS-CoV-2 variants. Study as a whole: Ad26.COV2.S shots went into the muscle once or twice, 56 days apart.

Germline loops: CDR1 MNHEY, CDR2 SVGAGI. V shed 7 bases, J shed 4 bases, and the junction held 3 bases outside the gene matches. The CDR3 has 13 residues. Of note for this clone: Its target is unknown.

Profiling relied on immunoSEQ multiplex PCR, and the TCRdb table lists in-frame clones only, not all of them. The sample includes 400,000 to 500,000 clones, roughly 89% of them seen just once. Points from the study as a whole: Participants in the vaccine arm had higher spike-specific TCR breadth; placebo recipients had lower.

Treatment meaning: 19 received Ad26.COV2.S at low or high dose, single or two shots; about five received placebo; per-sample allocation not given. The study sampled participants on day 63 after the first vaccine or placebo injection. In Boston, the donor was an adult between 18-55 years of age. The TCR comes from a person between 18 and 65 years old who received the Ad26.COV2.S COVID-19 vaccine or a placebo. The sequencing used peripheral blood, collected in a trial of Ad26.COV2.S vaccine versus placebo. The chain uses TRBV6-5 and TRBJ1-2, with 10 positions matching TRBD1. CDR3 sequence: CASNRDRGYGYTF. As DNA, the CDR3 is TGTGCCAGCAACCGGGACAGGGGCTATGGCTACACCTTC.